The present entry profiles one T cell receptor beta chain with its context. Libraries were prepared by immunoSEQ multiplex PCR; TCRdb keeps only in-frame clonotypes and omits some of them. Of about 1 million clones in the sample, more than 60% were seen once. These data are taken from a study of shared clonotypes between healthy human individuals. This clonotype was obtained from a man aged 18 to 30 in good health. The sequencing sample was made of memory CD4+ T cells sorted from blood. Subset noted: CD45RA-negative fraction.

This CDR3 reads CASSAGQGTNEKLFF. CDR3 sequence (DNA): TGTGCCAGCAGCGCCGGACAGGGAACTAATGAAAAACTGTTTTTT. The chain carries TRBV9 and TRBJ1-4; TRBD1 matches at 8 bases. The CDR3 is 15 amino acids. Germline-derived CDR1 and CDR2 are SGDLS and YYNGEE. The ends lost 3 bases at V and 1 base at J; junction bases unmatched: 2.